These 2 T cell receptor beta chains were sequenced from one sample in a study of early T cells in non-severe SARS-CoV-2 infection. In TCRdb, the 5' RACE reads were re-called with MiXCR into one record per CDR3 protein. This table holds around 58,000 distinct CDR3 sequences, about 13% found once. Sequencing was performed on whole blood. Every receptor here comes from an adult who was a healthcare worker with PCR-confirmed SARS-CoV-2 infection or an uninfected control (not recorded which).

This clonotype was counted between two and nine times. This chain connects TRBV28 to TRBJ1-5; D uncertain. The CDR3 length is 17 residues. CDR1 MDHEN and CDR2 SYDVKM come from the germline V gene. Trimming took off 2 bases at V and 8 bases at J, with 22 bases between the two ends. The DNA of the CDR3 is TGTGCCAGCAGTTTAAAAAGAGAGGCCGGCAAAAAAAAGCCCCAGCATTTT. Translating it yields CASSLKREAGKKKPQHF.

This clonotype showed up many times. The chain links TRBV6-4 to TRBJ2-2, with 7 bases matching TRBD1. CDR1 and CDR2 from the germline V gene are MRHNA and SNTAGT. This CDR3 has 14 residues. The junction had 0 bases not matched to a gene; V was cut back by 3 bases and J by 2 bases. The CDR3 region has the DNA TGTGCCAGCAGTGAAGGGGGCAACACCGGGGAGCTGTTTTTT. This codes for CASSEGGNTGELFF.